This paragraph covers one T cell receptor beta chain sequence. What it recognizes is unknown. The data are from a study of T cell responses to AZD1222 COVID-19 vaccine. Study-level information: Combined were second doses at about 4 or about 12 weeks.

Regarding the study as a whole: Spike-specific TCR breadth and depth both grew after two AZD1222 doses.

Trimming pared 5 bases from V and 2 bases from J, leaving 6 bases between. Per germline, CDR1 SGHRS and CDR2 YFSETQ. The CDR3 extends over 12 amino acids. Measured with immunoSEQ multiplex PCR; TCRdb has only the in-frame clones, and not every one. In the table there are over 50,000 clones, over 80% of which are singletons. V gene TRBV5-1 combines with J gene TRBJ2-3; no clear D. The specimen comprised peripheral blood, sampled on day 0 of AZD1222 vaccination. The receptor's source is an adult in good health. The CDR3 region is CASSPYTDTQYF. The CDR3 DNA is TGCGCCAGCAGTCCTTACACAGATACGCAGTATTTT.